This is a list of T cell receptor beta chains from one sample in a study of CD8+ T cells in alopecia areata. Here immunoSEQ multiplex PCR was the method, and the copy in TCRdb shows in-frame clones only, minus some. The sample shows 100,000 to 150,000 clones, roughly 55% of them seen only once. The sequenced sample was CD4+ T cells sorted from blood, obtained at week 4, from a patient treated with tofacitinib. Source of these receptors: a human donor with alopecia areata. Both conserved end residues are part of each CDR3. D genes are given only for firm matches. Some rows mark clone size as missing; the rest say once, few, many or name a class of expanded clone.

J gene: TRBJ2-5; V gene: TRBV5-6; clone size: few; D gene: TRBD2; CDR3 DNA: TGTGCCAGCAGCGTTACTAGCGGCACAGAGACCCAGTACTTC; CDR3 protein: CASSVTSGTETQYF
J gene: TRBJ1-2; V gene: TRBV15; clone size: .; D gene: .; CDR3 DNA: TGTGCCACCAGTTTGGACGGCGGAGATGGCTACACCTTC; CDR3 protein: CATSLDGGDGYTF
J gene: TRBJ2-5; V gene: TRBV7-2; clone size: .; D gene: .; CDR3 DNA: TGTGCCAGCAGCTTAGGACAGTACGTGGAGACCCAGTACTTC; CDR3 protein: CASSLGQYVETQYF
J gene: TRBJ2-3; V gene: TRBV29-1; clone size: .; D gene: TRBD1; CDR3 DNA: TGCAGCGTTGAAGGGCGTCGGGACAGCCACCAGGATACGCAGTATTTT; CDR3 protein: CSVEGRRDSHQDTQYF
J gene: TRBJ2-4; V gene: TRBV4-2; clone size: few; D gene: .; CDR3 DNA: TGTGCCAGCAGCCAGAGCCCTAGGGACATTCAGTACTTC; CDR3 protein: CASSQSPRDIQYF
J gene: TRBJ1-3; V gene: TRBV7-3; clone size: once; D gene: .; CDR3 DNA: TGTGCCAGCAGCCCGGGAAACTCTGGAAACACCATATATTTT; CDR3 protein: CASSPGNSGNTIYF
J gene: TRBJ2-3; V gene: TRBV2; clone size: .; D gene: TRBD2; CDR3 DNA: TGTGCCAGCAGTGAATATGGGCCTAGCGGGAGGCACACAGATACGCAGTATTTT; CDR3 protein: CASSEYGPSGRHTDTQYF
J gene: TRBJ1-1; V gene: TRBV7-9; clone size: .; D gene: TRBD1; CDR3 DNA: TGTGCCAGCAGCCCGTATGAGGTTCAGGGGGCTATGGACACTGAAGCTTTCTTT; CDR3 protein: CASSPYEVQGAMDTEAFF
J gene: TRBJ2-5; V gene: TRBV7-2; clone size: .; D gene: TRBD2; CDR3 DNA: TGTGCCAGCAGCTCGGGGGGGAGCGTGGAGACCCAGTACTTC; CDR3 protein: CASSSGGSVETQYF
J gene: TRBJ1-5; V gene: TRBV27; clone size: .; D gene: .; CDR3 DNA: TGTGCCAGCAGCCGTGACAGACGAAGCAATCAGCCCCAGCATTTT; CDR3 protein: CASSRDRRSNQPQHF
J gene: TRBJ2-1; V gene: TRBV9; clone size: few; D gene: TRBD1; CDR3 DNA: TGTGCCAGCAACAAAGGGGGCGCGAGTAATTACAATGAGCAGTTCTTC; CDR3 protein: CASNKGGASNYNEQFF
J gene: TRBJ2-4; V gene: TRBV10-3; clone size: .; D gene: .; CDR3 DNA: TGTGCCATCTCTCAGTCGGGCCAGGCCATTCAGTACTTC; CDR3 protein: CAISQSGQAIQYF
J gene: TRBJ2-6; V gene: TRBV18; clone size: .; D gene: .; CDR3 DNA: TGTGCCAGCTCATTTCGGGTAAACTCTGGGGCCAACGTCCTGACTTTC; CDR3 protein: CASSFRVNSGANVLTF
J gene: TRBJ2-5; V gene: TRBV5-1; clone size: .; D gene: TRBD2; CDR3 DNA: TGCGCCAGCAGCTTACTAGCGGGAGGAGAGACCCAGTACTTC; CDR3 protein: CASSLLAGGETQYF
J gene: TRBJ1-2; V gene: TRBV30; clone size: few; D gene: .; CDR3 DNA: TGTGCCTGGAGGGACTCGAACCGGGTCTTGGGCTATGGCTACACCTTC; CDR3 protein: CAWRDSNRVLGYGYTF
J gene: TRBJ2-7; V gene: TRBV7-9; clone size: few; D gene: TRBD1; CDR3 DNA: TGTGCCAGCAGCTTAGGACAGGGGGAATACGAGCAGTACTTC; CDR3 protein: CASSLGQGEYEQYF
J gene: TRBJ2-5; V gene: TRBV5-4; clone size: .; D gene: .; CDR3 DNA: TGTGCCAGCAGCAAGGAGACAGCCCAAGAGACCCAGTACTTC; CDR3 protein: CASSKETAQETQYF
J gene: TRBJ1-3; V gene: TRBV30; clone size: .; D gene: .; CDR3 DNA: TGTGCCTGGAGCTCCCGTGGGGCGGACACCATATATTTT; CDR3 protein: CAWSSRGADTIYF
J gene: TRBJ2-7; V gene: TRBV4-1; clone size: few; D gene: TRBD2; CDR3 DNA: TGCGCCAGCAGCCAAGATGATGCCTTCAGTATTAGCGGGCTCTACGAGCAGTACTTC; CDR3 protein: CASSQDDAFSISGLYEQYF
J gene: TRBJ2-5; V gene: TRBV6-6; clone size: .; D gene: TRBD1; CDR3 DNA: TGTGCCAGCAGTCCGACAGGGGGCCAAAAGGAGACCCAGTACTTC; CDR3 protein: CASSPTGGQKETQYF
J gene: TRBJ2-1; V gene: TRBV2; clone size: few; D gene: TRBD2; CDR3 DNA: TGTGCCAGCAGTGAGACTAGCGGGCAAGGGTTCTACAATGAGCAGTTCTTC; CDR3 protein: CASSETSGQGFYNEQFF
J gene: TRBJ2-5; V gene: TRBV11-2; clone size: .; D gene: .; CDR3 DNA: TGTGCCAGCAGCTTAGAGGGACATTCTCAAGAGACCCAGTACTTC; CDR3 protein: CASSLEGHSQETQYF
J gene: TRBJ2-2; V gene: TRBV7-2; clone size: .; D gene: TRBD2; CDR3 DNA: TGTGCCAGCAGCTTTAGACTAGCGGATGCCGGGGAGCTGTTTTTT; CDR3 protein: CASSFRLADAGELFF
J gene: TRBJ2-7; V gene: TRBV18; clone size: .; D gene: .; CDR3 DNA: TGTGCCAGCTCACCACTGGAAGGGACGAGGAACGAGCAGTACTTC; CDR3 protein: CASSPLEGTRNEQYF